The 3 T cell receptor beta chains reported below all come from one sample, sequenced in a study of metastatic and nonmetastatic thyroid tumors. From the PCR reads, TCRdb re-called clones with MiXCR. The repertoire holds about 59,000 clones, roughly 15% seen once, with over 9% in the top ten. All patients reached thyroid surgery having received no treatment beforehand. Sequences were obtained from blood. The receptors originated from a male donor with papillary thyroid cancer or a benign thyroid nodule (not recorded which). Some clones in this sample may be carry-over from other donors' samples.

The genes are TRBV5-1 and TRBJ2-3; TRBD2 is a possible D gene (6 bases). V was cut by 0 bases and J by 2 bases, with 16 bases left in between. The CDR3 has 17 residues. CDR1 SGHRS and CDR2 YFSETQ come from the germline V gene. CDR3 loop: CASSLEPGVRATDTQYF. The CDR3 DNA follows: TGCGCCAGCAGCTTGGAGCCGGGAGTTAGGGCCACAGATACGCAGTATTTT.

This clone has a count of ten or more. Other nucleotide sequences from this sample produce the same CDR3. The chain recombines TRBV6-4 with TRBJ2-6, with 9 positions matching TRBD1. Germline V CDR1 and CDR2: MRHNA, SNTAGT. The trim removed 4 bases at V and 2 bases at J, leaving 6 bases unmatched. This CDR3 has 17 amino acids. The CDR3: CASSGGDRAAGANVLTF. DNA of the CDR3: TGTGCCAGCAGTGGTGGGGACAGGGCTGCTGGGGCCAACGTCCTGACTTTC.

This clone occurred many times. The CDR3 nucleotides read TGTGCCAGCAAGGGGTGGTGGCAGGGGGATGGCTACACCTTC. It encodes CASKGWWQGDGYTF. The V call is TRBV2, the J call TRBJ1-2, with 7 bases lining up with TRBD1. Germline assignment: CDR1 SNHLY and CDR2 FYNNEI. This CDR3 comprises 14 residues. V lost 7 bases, J lost 6 bases, and 11 bases stayed unmatched.